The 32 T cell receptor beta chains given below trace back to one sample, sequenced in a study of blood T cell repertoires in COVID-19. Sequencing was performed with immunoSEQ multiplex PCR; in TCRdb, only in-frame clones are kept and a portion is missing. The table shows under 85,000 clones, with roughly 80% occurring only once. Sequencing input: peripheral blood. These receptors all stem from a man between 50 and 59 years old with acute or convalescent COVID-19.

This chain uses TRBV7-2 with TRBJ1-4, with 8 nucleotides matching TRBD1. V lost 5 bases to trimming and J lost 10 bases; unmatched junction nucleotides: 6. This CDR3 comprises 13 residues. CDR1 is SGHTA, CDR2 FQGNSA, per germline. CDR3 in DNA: TGTGCCAGCAGCCCGACAGGGGCGGCAAAACTGTTTTTT. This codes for CASSPTGAAKLFF.

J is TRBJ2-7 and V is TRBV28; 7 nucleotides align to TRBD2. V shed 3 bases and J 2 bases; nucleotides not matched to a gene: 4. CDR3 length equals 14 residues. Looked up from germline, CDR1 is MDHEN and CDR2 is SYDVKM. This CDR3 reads CASSLGREPYEQYF. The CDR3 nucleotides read TGTGCCAGCAGTTTGGGGAGGGAACCCTACGAGCAGTACTTC.

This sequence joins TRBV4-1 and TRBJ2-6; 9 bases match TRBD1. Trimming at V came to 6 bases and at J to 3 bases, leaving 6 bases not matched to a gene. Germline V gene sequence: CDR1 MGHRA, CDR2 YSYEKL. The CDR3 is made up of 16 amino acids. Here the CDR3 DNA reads TGCGCCAGCAGACCGACAGGGGGTTTTGGGGCCAACGTCCTGACTTTC. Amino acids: CASRPTGGFGANVLTF.

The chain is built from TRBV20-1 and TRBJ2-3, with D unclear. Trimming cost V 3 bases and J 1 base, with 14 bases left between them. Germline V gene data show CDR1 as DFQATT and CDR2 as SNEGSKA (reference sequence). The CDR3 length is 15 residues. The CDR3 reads CSASGLEQGTDTQYF. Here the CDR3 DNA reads TGCAGTGCTAGTGGGCTAGAGCAAGGCACAGATACGCAGTATTTT.

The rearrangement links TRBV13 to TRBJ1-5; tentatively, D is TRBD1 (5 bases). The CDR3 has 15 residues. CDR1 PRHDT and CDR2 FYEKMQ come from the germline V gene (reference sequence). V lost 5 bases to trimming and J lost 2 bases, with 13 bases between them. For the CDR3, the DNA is TGTGCCAGCAGCCGGCGGGGAGGGGGCAATCAGCCCCAGCATTTT. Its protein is CASSRRGGGNQPQHF.

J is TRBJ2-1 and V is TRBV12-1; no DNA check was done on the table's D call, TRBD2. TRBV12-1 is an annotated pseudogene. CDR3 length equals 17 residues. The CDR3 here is CASSTGTSGRALGEQFF. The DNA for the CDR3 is TGTGCCAGCAGCACCGGGACTAGCGGGAGGGCACTGGGTGAGCAGTTCTTC.

This chain's CDR3 is CASSPLDRLGTEKLFF. The DNA of the CDR3 is TGTGCCAGCAGTCCCCTCGACCGACTTGGCACGGAAAAACTGTTTTTT. The J gene is TRBJ1-4, the V gene TRBV27, with D hard to call. The ends were cut back, 5 bases at V and 8 bases at J, with 21 bases in the middle. Germline-derived CDR1 and CDR2 are MNHEY and SMNVEV (reference sequence). The CDR3 consists of 16 residues.

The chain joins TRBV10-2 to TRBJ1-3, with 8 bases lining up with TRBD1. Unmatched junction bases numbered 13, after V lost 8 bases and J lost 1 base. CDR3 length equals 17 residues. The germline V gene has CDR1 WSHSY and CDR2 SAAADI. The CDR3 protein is CASRPGTGFLSGNTIYF. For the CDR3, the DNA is TGCGCCAGCCGACCCGGGACAGGCTTTTTATCTGGAAACACCATATATTTT.

CDR3 in DNA: TGCGCCAGCAGTGTCGACAGGGGCTCTGGCTACACCTTC. Amino acid sequence: CASSVDRGSGYTF. This chain uses TRBV10-1 with TRBJ1-2; 8 nucleotides match TRBD1. The V gene end was trimmed by 4 bases and the J gene end by 7 bases; junction bases not matched to a gene: 5. Germline lookup yields CDR1 WNHNN and CDR2 SYGVQD (reference sequence). The CDR3 is 13 residues long.

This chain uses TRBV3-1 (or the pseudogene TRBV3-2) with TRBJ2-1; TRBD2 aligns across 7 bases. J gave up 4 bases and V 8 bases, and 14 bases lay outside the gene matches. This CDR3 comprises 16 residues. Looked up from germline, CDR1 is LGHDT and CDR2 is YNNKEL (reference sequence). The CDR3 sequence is CASGPSSSGLYNEQFF. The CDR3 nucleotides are TGTGCCAGCGGGCCTTCGTCTAGCGGACTATACAATGAGCAGTTCTTC.

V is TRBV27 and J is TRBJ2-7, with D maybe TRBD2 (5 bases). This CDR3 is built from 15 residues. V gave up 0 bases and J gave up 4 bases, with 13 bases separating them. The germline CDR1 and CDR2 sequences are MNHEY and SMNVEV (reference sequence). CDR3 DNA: TGTGCCAGCAGTTTATCGCGTCTAGCAAGTTACGAGCAGTACTTC. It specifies CASSLSRLASYEQYF.

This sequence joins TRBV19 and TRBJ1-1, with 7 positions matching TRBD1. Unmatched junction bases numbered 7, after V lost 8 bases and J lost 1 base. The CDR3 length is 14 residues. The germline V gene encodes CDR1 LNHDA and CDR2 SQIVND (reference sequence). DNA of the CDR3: TGTGCCAGTTGGGACAGACCCTCGAACACTGAAGCTTTCTTT. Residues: CASWDRPSNTEAFF.

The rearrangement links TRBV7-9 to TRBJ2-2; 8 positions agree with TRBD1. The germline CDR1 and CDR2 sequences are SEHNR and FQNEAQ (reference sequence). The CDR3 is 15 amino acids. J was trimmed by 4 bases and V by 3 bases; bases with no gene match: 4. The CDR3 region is CASSFQGAGTGELFF. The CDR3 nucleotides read TGTGCCAGCAGCTTCCAGGGGGCTGGCACCGGGGAGCTGTTTTTT. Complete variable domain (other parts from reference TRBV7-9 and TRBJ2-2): DTGVSQNPRHKITKRGQNVTFRCDPISEHNRLYWYRQTLGQGPEFLTYFQNEAQLEKSRLLSDRFSAERPKGSFSTLEIQRTEQGDSAMYLCASSFQGAGTGELFFGEGSRLTVL.

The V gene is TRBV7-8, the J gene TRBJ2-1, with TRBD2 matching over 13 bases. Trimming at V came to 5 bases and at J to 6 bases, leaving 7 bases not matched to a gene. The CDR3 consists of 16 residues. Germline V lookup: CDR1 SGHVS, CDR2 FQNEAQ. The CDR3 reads CASSRTSGRGGNEQFF. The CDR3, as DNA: TGTGCCAGCAGCCGGACTAGCGGGAGAGGGGGCAATGAGCAGTTCTTC. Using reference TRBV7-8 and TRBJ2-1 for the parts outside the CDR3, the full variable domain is GAGVSQSPRYKVAKRGQDVALRCDPISGHVSLFWYQQALGQGPEFLTYFQNEAQLDKSGLPSDRFFAERPEGSVSTLKIQRTQQEDSAVYLCASSRTSGRGGNEQFFGPGTRLTVL.

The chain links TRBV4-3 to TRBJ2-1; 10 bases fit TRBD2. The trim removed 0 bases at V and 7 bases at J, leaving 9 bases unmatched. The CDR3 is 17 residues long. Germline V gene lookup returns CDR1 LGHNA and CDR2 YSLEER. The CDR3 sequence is CASSQESSGRAGNEQFF. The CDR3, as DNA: TGCGCCAGCAGCCAAGAATCGAGCGGGAGGGCCGGAAATGAGCAGTTCTTC.

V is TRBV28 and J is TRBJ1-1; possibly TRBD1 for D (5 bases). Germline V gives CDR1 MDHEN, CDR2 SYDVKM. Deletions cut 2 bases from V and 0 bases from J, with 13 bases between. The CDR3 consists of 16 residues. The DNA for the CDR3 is TGTGCCAGCAGTTTACCCCAACAGGAGATGAACACTGAAGCTTTCTTT. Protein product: CASSLPQQEMNTEAFF.

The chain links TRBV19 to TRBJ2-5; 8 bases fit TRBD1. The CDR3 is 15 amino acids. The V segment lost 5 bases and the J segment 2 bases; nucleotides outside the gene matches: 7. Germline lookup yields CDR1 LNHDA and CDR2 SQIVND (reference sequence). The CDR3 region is CASSPGTGIQETQYF. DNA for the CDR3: TGTGCCAGTAGTCCGGGGACAGGCATACAAGAGACCCAGTACTTC.

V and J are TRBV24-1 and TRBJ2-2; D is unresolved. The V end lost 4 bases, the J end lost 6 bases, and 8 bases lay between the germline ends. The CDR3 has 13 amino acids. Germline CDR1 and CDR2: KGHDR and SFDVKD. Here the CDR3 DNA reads TGTGCCACCAGTGACCTACCGTCCGGGGAGCTGTTTTTT. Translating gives CATSDLPSGELFF.

The CDR3 sequence is CASSPTGTGVREQYF. CDR3 bases: TGTGCCAGCAGCCCTACCGGGACAGGGGTGCGAGAGCAGTACTTC. The rearrangement links TRBV7-2 to TRBJ2-7; 10 nucleotides match TRBD1. V dropped 5 bases and J dropped 7; count of bases not matched to a gene: 11. CDR3 length: 15 residues. Germline CDR1 is SGHTA and CDR2 is FQGNSA.

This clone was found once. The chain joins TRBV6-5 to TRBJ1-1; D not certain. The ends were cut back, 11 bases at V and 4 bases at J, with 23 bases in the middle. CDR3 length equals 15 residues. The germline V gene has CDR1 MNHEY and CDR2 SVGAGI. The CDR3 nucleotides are TGTGCCGTCTCAAGTGCGGGTAAAGGAATCACTGAAGCTTTCTTT. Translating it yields CAVSSAGKGITEAFF.

The DNA for the CDR3 is TGTGCCAGCAGCAAAGAAGGTAAGGGGGCTTCCTACGAGCAGTACTTC. Protein product: CASSKEGKGASYEQYF. The chain uses TRBV21-1 and TRBJ2-7; the DNA was not used to check the table's D call, TRBD1. TRBV21-1 is a documented pseudogene. This CDR3 spans 16 amino acids.

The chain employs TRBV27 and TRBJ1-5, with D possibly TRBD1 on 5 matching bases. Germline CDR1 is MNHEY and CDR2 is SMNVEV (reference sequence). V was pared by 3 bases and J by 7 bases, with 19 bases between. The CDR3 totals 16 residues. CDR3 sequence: CASSFVSGGTRQPQHF. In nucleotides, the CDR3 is TGTGCCAGCAGTTTCGTGTCGGGGGGAACTCGGCAGCCCCAGCATTTT.

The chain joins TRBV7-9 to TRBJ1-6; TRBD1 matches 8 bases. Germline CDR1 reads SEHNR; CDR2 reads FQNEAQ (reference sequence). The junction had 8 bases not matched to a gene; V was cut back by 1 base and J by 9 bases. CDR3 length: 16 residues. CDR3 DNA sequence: TGTGCCAGCAGCTTAGGTTCCGGACAGGGTTTTTCACCCCTCCACTTT. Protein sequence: CASSLGSGQGFSPLHF.

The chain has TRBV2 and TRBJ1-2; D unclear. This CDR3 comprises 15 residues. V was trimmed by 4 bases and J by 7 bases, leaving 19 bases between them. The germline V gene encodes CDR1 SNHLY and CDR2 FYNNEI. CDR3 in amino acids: CASSVLAGSPAGYTF. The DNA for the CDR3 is TGTGCCAGCAGTGTGTTAGCGGGCTCCCCGGCTGGCTACACCTTC. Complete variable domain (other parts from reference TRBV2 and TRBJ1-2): EPEVTQTPSHQVTQMGQEVILRCVPISNHLYFYWYRQILGQKVEFLVSFYNNEISEKSEIFDDQFSVERPDGSNFTLKIRSTKLEDSAMYFCASSVLAGSPAGYTFGSGTRLTVV.

CDR3 DNA: TGTGCCAGCTCACCCTCCGGGACAAACCCTTCCTACGAGCAGTACTTC. Protein product: CASSPSGTNPSYEQYF. This chain uses TRBV18 with TRBJ2-7, with a weak D call TRBD1 (6 bases). The CDR3 is 16 amino acids. Germline loops: CDR1 KGHSH, CDR2 LQKENI. V was pared by 3 bases and J by 1 base, with 16 bases between.

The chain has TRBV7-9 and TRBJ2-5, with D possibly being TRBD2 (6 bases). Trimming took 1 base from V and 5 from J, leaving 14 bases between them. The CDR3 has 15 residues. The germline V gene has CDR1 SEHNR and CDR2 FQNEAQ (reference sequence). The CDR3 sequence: CASSLGDSSYETQYF. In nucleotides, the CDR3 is TGTGCCAGCAGCTTAGGGGACTCCTCCTACGAGACCCAGTACTTC. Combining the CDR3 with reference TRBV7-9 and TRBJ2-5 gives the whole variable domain DTGVSQNPRHKITKRGQNVTFRCDPISEHNRLYWYRQTLGQGPEFLTYFQNEAQLEKSRLLSDRFSAERPKGSFSTLEIQRTEQGDSAMYLCASSLGDSSYETQYFGPGTRLLVL.

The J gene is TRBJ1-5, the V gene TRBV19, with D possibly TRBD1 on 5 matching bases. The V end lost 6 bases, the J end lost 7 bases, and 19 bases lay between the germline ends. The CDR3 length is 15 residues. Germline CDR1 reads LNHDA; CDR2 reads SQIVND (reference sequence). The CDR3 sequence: CASRDLGGVGQPQHF. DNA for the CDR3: TGTGCCAGTAGAGACCTGGGGGGGGTTGGGCAGCCCCAGCATTTT.

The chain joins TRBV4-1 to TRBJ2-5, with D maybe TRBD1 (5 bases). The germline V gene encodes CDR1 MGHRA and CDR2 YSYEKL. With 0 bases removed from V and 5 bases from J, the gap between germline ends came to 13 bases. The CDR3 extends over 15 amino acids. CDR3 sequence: CASSQDPRDKETQYF. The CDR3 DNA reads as TGCGCCAGCAGCCAAGATCCCAGGGATAAGGAGACCCAGTACTTC.

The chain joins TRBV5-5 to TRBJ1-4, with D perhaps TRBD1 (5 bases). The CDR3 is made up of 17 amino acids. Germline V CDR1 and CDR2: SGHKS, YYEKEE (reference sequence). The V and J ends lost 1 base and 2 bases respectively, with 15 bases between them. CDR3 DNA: TGTGCCAGCAGCTTGAAATCCCGCGGGACGACTAATGAAAAACTGTTTTTT. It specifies CASSLKSRGTTNEKLFF.

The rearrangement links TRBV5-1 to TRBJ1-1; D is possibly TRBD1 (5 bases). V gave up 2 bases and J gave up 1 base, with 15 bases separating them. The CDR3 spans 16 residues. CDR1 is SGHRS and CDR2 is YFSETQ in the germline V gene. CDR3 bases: TGCGCCAGCAGCTTCGGGAACACGGGGGGGAACACTGAAGCTTTCTTT. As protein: CASSFGNTGGNTEAFF.

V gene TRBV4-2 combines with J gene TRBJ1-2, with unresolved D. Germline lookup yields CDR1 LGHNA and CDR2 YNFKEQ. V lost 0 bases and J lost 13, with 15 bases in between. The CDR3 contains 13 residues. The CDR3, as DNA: TGTGCCAGCAGCCAAGAGAGGCGGAACCCCTTCACCTTC. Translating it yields CASSQERRNPFTF.

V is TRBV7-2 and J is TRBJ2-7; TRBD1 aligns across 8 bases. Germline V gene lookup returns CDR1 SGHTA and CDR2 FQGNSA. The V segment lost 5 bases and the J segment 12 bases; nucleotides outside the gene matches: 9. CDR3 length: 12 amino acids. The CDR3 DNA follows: TGTGCCAGCAGCACAAACGCAGGGGGCGTGTACTTC. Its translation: CASSTNAGGVYF.